This note documents a single T cell receptor (beta chain) sequence. These data belong to a study of blood T cell repertoires in COVID-19. For the study at large: Both acute and convalescent COVID-19 samples were obtained from the United States, Italy and Spain.

Measured with immunoSEQ multiplex PCR; TCRdb has only the in-frame clones, and not every one. The sample includes about 200,000 clones, around 81% of them seen just once. This CDR3 is built from 17 residues. Trimming took 0 bases from V and 1 from J; bases not matched to a gene: 3. Germline V gene sequence: CDR1 SGHVS, CDR2 FNYEAQ. The receptor's source is a woman in her seventies with acute or convalescent COVID-19. The chain employs TRBV7-6 and TRBJ2-1; the match to TRBD1 covers 10 bases. The specimen was peripheral blood. Written as DNA, the CDR3 is TGTGCCAGCAGCTTAGCGTGGGACAGGGGTTCCTACAATGAGCAGTTCTTC. Protein sequence: CASSLAWDRGSYNEQFF.